Below are 22 T cell receptor beta chains sequenced from a single sample in a study of blood T cell repertoires in COVID-19. TCRdb keeps only in-frame clones here, not all; method: immunoSEQ multiplex PCR. The sample holds 150,000 or so clones, over 75% seen once. Material for sequencing was peripheral blood. The receptors were sampled from a human donor in a cohort sampled during active COVID-19.

The chain couples TRBV5-1 to TRBJ2-1; D unresolved. CDR3 length: 14 amino acids. Germline CDR1 and CDR2: SGHRS and YFSETQ. Trimming took 0 bases from V and 5 from J, leaving 9 bases between them. CDR3 sequence reads: CASSLGLLDNEQFF. CDR3 coding DNA: TGCGCCAGCAGCTTGGGACTTCTAGACAATGAGCAGTTCTTC.

The V gene is TRBV28, the J gene TRBJ2-1, with a possible D match to TRBD1 (6 bases). CDR3 length: 12 residues. Trimming left V 5 bases short and J 11 bases short, with 13 bases between. Germline-derived CDR1 and CDR2 are MDHEN and SYDVKM. CDR3 bases: TGTGCCAGCAGTCCCCAACAGGGTAAGCAGTTCTTC. Translating it yields CASSPQQGKQFF.

V usage is TRBV12-3 or TRBV12-4 and J usage is TRBJ2-5; D is perhaps TRBD2 (6 bases). The CDR3 runs to 13 residues. V lost 3 bases, J lost 5 bases, and 10 bases lay in between. CDR3 nucleotides: TGTGCCAGCAGTTTCGCTGGGGGGGAGACCCAGTACTTC. Amino acids: CASSFAGGETQYF.

The chain joins TRBV28 to TRBJ1-3; 7 bases agree with TRBD1. The V gene end was trimmed by 6 bases and the J gene end by 1 base; junction bases not matched to a gene: 9. The CDR3 is 16 amino acids. The germline gives CDR1 MDHEN, CDR2 SYDVKM. The CDR3 sequence is CASRPQGERSGNTIYF. The CDR3 nucleotides are TGTGCCAGCAGACCTCAGGGGGAAAGGTCTGGAAACACCATATATTTT.

The chain combines TRBV7-8 with TRBJ2-7, with TRBD2 as a possible D gene (5 bases). CDR1 is SGHVS, CDR2 FQNEAQ, per germline. This CDR3 is 14 amino acids long. V was pared by 2 bases and J by 4 bases, with 12 bases between. CDR3 amino acids: CASSLRGIQYEQYF. The CDR3 nucleotides are TGTGCCAGCAGCTTAAGAGGGATCCAATACGAGCAGTACTTC.

J is TRBJ1-1 and V is TRBV29-1; D is unresolved. Germline assignment: CDR1 SQVTM and CDR2 ANQGSEA. The ends were cut back, 3 bases at V and 5 bases at J, with 13 bases in the middle. The CDR3 sequence is 13 residues long. This CDR3 is CSVDPGGRTEAFF. The CDR3 nucleotides are TGCAGCGTTGACCCGGGCGGGCGGACTGAAGCTTTCTTT.

The J gene is TRBJ2-7, the V gene TRBV6-5; TRBD1 agrees at 12 bases. V trimming: 2 bases; J trimming: 12 bases; junction bases outside the gene matches: 8. From germline, CDR1 is MNHEY and CDR2 SVGAGI. The CDR3 length is 14 residues. CDR3 in DNA: TGTGCCAGCAGTTACGGGGGACAGGGGGCCTATAGGTACTTC. Translating gives CASSYGGQGAYRYF.

V usage is TRBV19 and J usage is TRBJ2-5; 9 nucleotides line up with TRBD2. The CDR3 runs 19 residues. The J segment lost 5 bases and the V segment lost 9 bases, leaving 25 bases of the junction unmatched. Germline V lookup: CDR1 LNHDA, CDR2 SQIVND (reference sequence). The CDR3 DNA sequence: TGTGCCAGGGGACCGACCCCTTCCTCCCAGGCGGGAGGGCCGGAGACCCAGTACTTC. Residues: CARGPTPSSQAGGPETQYF.

V is TRBV14 and J is TRBJ1-6, with D hard to call. CDR1 and CDR2 (germline): SGHDN, FVKESK. CDR3 length equals 14 residues. V was clipped by 1 base and J by 6 bases, with 7 bases between them. Here the CDR3 reads CASSQGLLNSPLHF. Here the CDR3 DNA reads TGTGCCAGCAGCCAAGGGCTGCTTAATTCACCCCTCCACTTT.

The chain recombines TRBV19 with TRBJ2-1, with D possibly matching TRBD2 (7 bases). In germline, CDR1 is LNHDA, CDR2 SQIVND (reference sequence). V gave up 2 bases and J gave up 8 bases, with 22 bases separating them. This CDR3 has 17 amino acids. The CDR3 protein is CASSILGAGEGLDEQFF. The CDR3 nucleotides read TGTGCCAGTAGTATACTGGGGGCGGGAGAAGGTTTGGATGAGCAGTTCTTC.

This chain links TRBV19 with TRBJ2-5, with 7 bases fitting TRBD1. The CDR3 length is 13 residues. CDR1 and CDR2 (germline): LNHDA, SQIVND (reference sequence). The ends lost 3 bases at V and 2 bases at J; junction bases unmatched: 0. Here the CDR3 reads CASSMTGQETQYF. The CDR3 nucleotides read TGTGCCAGTAGTATGACAGGGCAAGAGACCCAGTACTTC.

The V and J genes are TRBV6-1 and TRBJ1-3, with 7 bases fitting TRBD1. CDR3 length: 15 amino acids. Germline lookup yields CDR1 MNHNS and CDR2 SASEGT. V lost 2 bases to trimming and J lost 4 bases; unmatched junction nucleotides: 5. The CDR3: CASSELDREGNTIYF. The CDR3 DNA follows: TGTGCCAGCAGTGAACTCGACAGGGAAGGAAACACCATATATTTT.

V is TRBV7-6 and J is TRBJ2-1; 11 bases agree with TRBD1. V gave up 4 bases and J gave up 9 bases; unmatched junction bases: 8. This CDR3 is 15 amino acids long. The germline V gene has CDR1 SGHVS and CDR2 FNYEAQ. This CDR3 reads CASSSSGTGGGEQFF. The CDR3 bases are TGTGCCAGCAGCTCCTCCGGGACAGGGGGTGGTGAGCAGTTCTTC.

This rearrangement joins TRBV6-2 or TRBV6-3 to TRBJ2-3; 10 bases are a match to TRBD2. Per germline, CDR1 MNHEY and CDR2 SVGEGT. With 2 bases clipped from V and 7 bases from J, the junction kept 9 bases outside the gene matches. The CDR3 length is 16 residues. The chain's CDR3 is CASSYRSSGGPNTQYF. Written as DNA, the CDR3 is TGTGCCAGCAGTTACCGATCTAGCGGGGGACCGAATACGCAGTATTTT.

The chain uses TRBV11-3 and TRBJ2-1; the D gene is possibly TRBD1 (6 bases). The CDR3 consists of 11 residues. Trimming left V 4 bases short and J 9 bases short, with 7 bases between. The germline V gene encodes CDR1 SGHNT and CDR2 YENEEA. CDR3 region: CASSSRGEQFF. CDR3 bases: TGTGCCAGCAGCTCCAGGGGTGAGCAGTTCTTC. The full variable domain, rest sourced from reference TRBV11-3 and TRBJ2-1, is EAGVVQSPRYKIIEKKQPVAFWCNPISGHNTLYWYLQNLGQGPELLIRYENEEAVDDSQLPKDRFSAERLKGVDSTLKIQPAELGDSAVYLCASSSRGEQFFGPGTRLTVL.

The chain links TRBV30 to TRBJ2-5; 8 nucleotides align to TRBD1. The germline gives CDR1 GTSNPN, CDR2 SVGIG (reference sequence). The CDR3 is 12 amino acids. V was pared by 5 bases and J by 5 bases, with 4 bases of the junction left unmatched. The CDR3 DNA is TGTGCCTGGTGCCGACAGGGGGAGACCCAGTACTTC. Protein: CAWCRQGETQYF.

This clone was seen only a few times. The chain links TRBV15 to TRBJ2-7; TRBD1 agrees at 8 bases. Looked up from germline, CDR1 is LNHNV and CDR2 is YYDKDF (reference sequence). V shed 3 bases and J 0 bases; nucleotides not matched to a gene: 4. The CDR3 consists of 15 residues. The CDR3 sequence is CATSSRGRNSYEQYF. CDR3 nucleotides: TGTGCCACCAGCAGCAGGGGGCGAAACTCCTACGAGCAGTACTTC.

This sequence joins TRBV3-1 (or the pseudogene TRBV3-2) and TRBJ2-5; D perhaps matches TRBD2 (6 bases). The germline gives CDR1 LGHDT, CDR2 YNNKEL (reference sequence). Trimming cost V 0 bases and J 5 bases, with 13 bases left between them. The CDR3 covers 15 residues. The CDR3 DNA follows: TGTGCCAGCAGCCAAGAGCCCGCAGGAGGGGAGACCCAGTACTTC. Amino acids: CASSQEPAGGETQYF.

The chain employs TRBV3-1 (or the pseudogene TRBV3-2) and TRBJ2-2, with TRBD2 matching 7 bases. Trimming removed 6 bases from V and 0 bases from J; junction bases left unmatched: 13. The CDR3 length is 18 residues. CDR1 is LGHDT and CDR2 is YNNKEL in the germline V gene (reference sequence). CDR3 loop: CASSPRGFAGANTGELFF. Here the CDR3 DNA reads TGTGCCAGCAGTCCCCGTGGTTTCGCGGGAGCGAACACCGGGGAGCTGTTTTTT.

The gene calls are TRBV11-2 and TRBJ2-7, with TRBD1 matching over 11 bases. Germline V lookup: CDR1 SGHAT, CDR2 FQNNGV. The CDR3 length is 15 residues. V was clipped by 5 bases and J by 2 bases; unmatched bases: 5. CDR3 region: CASSPSGQGAYEQYF. In DNA form, the CDR3 reads TGTGCCAGCAGCCCCTCGGGACAGGGGGCCTACGAGCAGTACTTC. The full variable domain, its missing parts supplied by reference TRBV11-2 and TRBJ2-7, is EAGVAQSPRYKIIEKRQSVAFWCNPISGHATLYWYQQILGQGPKLLIQFQNNGVVDDSQLPKDRFSAERLKGVDSTLKIQPAKLEDSAVYLCASSPSGQGAYEQYFGPGTRLTVT.

The chain carries TRBV18 and TRBJ1-1; a weak D match, TRBD1 (6 bases). CDR1 and CDR2 from the germline V gene are KGHSH and LQKENI. The CDR3 length is 14 residues. V gave up 6 bases and J gave up 1 base, with 12 bases separating them. The CDR3 coding sequence is TGTGCCAGCTCTGACAGGATCTCGAACACTGAAGCTTTCTTT. Residues: CASSDRISNTEAFF.

The V and J genes are TRBV14 and TRBJ1-1; D is unresolved. V was trimmed by 0 bases and J by 6 bases, leaving 8 bases between them. The CDR3 contains 13 residues. Germline V gene sequence: CDR1 SGHDN, CDR2 FVKESK. This CDR3 reads CASSQDVNSEAFF. In nucleotides, the CDR3 is TGTGCCAGCAGCCAAGATGTCAACTCTGAAGCTTTCTTT. Filled out from reference TRBV14 and TRBJ1-1, the complete variable domain reads EAGVTQFPSHSVIEKGQTVTLRCDPISGHDNLYWYRRVMGKEIKFLLHFVKESKQDESGMPNNRFLAERTGGTYSTLKVQPAELEDSGVYFCASSQDVNSEAFFGQGTRLTVV.